This T cell receptor beta chain was profiled in a study of blood T cell repertoires in COVID-19. Overall study context: Donors in the United States, Italy and Spain gave samples during acute or convalescent COVID-19. Nucleic acid was either cDNA or gDNA, and it came from T cells, B-cell-depleted T cells, or PBMCs.

Per the original methods: Reference gene primer amplification gave estimated nucleated cell counts. Libraries were prepared by immunoSEQ multiplex PCR; TCRdb keeps only in-frame clonotypes and omits some of them. V, J and clone size reflect that table, while D and trimming were determined from the DNA. The sample has about 120,000 clones; about three quarters are singletons. CDR3 size: 14 residues. The germline V gene encodes CDR1 SGDLS and CDR2 YYNGEE. Trimming removed 3 bases at V and 4 bases at J, with 11 bases between. This clone appeared a few times. The sequenced sample was peripheral blood. This TCR was recovered from a man in his 70s with acute or convalescent COVID-19. This sequence joins TRBV9 and TRBJ1-3; no firm D call. CDR3 sequence (DNA): TGTGCCAGCAGCGCCGGACTCGGGGGAAACACCATATATTTT. Its translation is CASSAGLGGNTIYF.